This entry lists 25 T cell receptor beta chains sequenced from one sample in a study of T cells after posttransplantation cyclophosphamide. Using immunoSEQ multiplex PCR, the repertoire was profiled, and TCRdb retains in-frame clones only, with some absent. This table holds about 21,000 clones, about 98% found once. The material sequenced was naive CD8+ T cells sorted from PBMCs. These receptor sequences come from a man aged 40-50 years in good health, CMV-negative, and a related stem cell transplant donor.

The chain links TRBV6-5 to TRBJ2-1, with 8 positions matching TRBD1. The CDR3 spans 13 residues. The junction had 4 bases not matched to a gene; V was cut back by 6 bases and J by 6 bases. Looked up from germline, CDR1 is MNHEY and CDR2 is SVGAGI. The CDR3 is CASRGQAINEQFF. In DNA form, the CDR3 reads TGTGCCAGCAGGGGACAGGCCATCAATGAGCAGTTCTTC.

This clone was found a few times. V gene TRBV4-1 combines with J gene TRBJ1-1, with D hard to call. Germline-derived CDR1 and CDR2 are MGHRA and YSYEKL. V shed 1 base and J shed 1 base, with 7 bases lying between them. This CDR3 region has 14 residues. This CDR3 is CASSQVGPNTEAFF. As DNA, the CDR3 is TGCGCCAGCAGCCAAGTGGGCCCGAACACTGAAGCTTTCTTT.

The chain recombines TRBV5-4 with TRBJ1-2; 9 bases agree with TRBD1. This CDR3 region has 15 residues. Germline V gene data show CDR1 as SGHNT and CDR2 as YYREEE (reference sequence). The trim removed 9 bases at V and 2 bases at J, leaving 11 bases unmatched. The chain's CDR3 is CAIPEPGQGNYGYTF. CDR3 in DNA: TGTGCCATCCCCGAGCCAGGACAGGGGAACTATGGCTACACCTTC.

The chain combines TRBV5-4 with TRBJ2-1; a possible D gene is TRBD1 (8 bases). CDR1 and CDR2 (germline): SGHNT, YYREEE (reference sequence). Trimming removed 1 base at V and 8 bases at J, with 10 bases between. The CDR3 consists of 13 residues. CDR3 nucleotides: TGTGCCAGCAGCTTGACAGGGGGGGATGAGCAGTTCTTC. Residues: CASSLTGGDEQFF.

This chain joins TRBV5-4 and TRBJ2-6, with D hard to call. Per germline, CDR1 SGHNT and CDR2 YYREEE (reference sequence). Trimming removed 4 bases at V and 2 bases at J, with 4 bases between. The CDR3 is 13 residues long. The CDR3 nucleotides read TGTGCCAGCAGCCTAGCTGGGGCCAACGTCCTGACTTTC. Residues: CASSLAGANVLTF.

The V gene is TRBV7-9, the J gene TRBJ1-2; the D gene is possibly TRBD1 (6 bases). The CDR3 is made up of 17 amino acids. Between the trimmed V and J ends, which lost 5 bases and 8 bases, there was a span of 27 bases. Germline V gene sequence: CDR1 SEHNR, CDR2 FQNEAQ (reference sequence). CDR3 sequence (DNA): TGTGCCAGCAGCCCCTCAACTCCCTGGGAACAGGGCAGGGGCTACACCTTC. This sequence encodes CASSPSTPWEQGRGYTF.

The chain is built from TRBV5-8 and TRBJ2-7; the D gene is possibly TRBD2 (6 bases). Per germline, CDR1 SGHTS and CDR2 YDEGEE. With 0 bases removed from V and 6 bases from J, the gap between germline ends came to 19 bases. The CDR3 length is 16 residues. The CDR3 nucleotides read TGTGCCAGCAGCTTGGCTTGGACCTCGCTGGGGGGCGAGCAGTACTTC. It translates to CASSLAWTSLGGEQYF.

J is TRBJ1-2 and V is TRBV6-4; 8 nucleotides agree with TRBD1. There are 15 residues in the CDR3. CDR1 is MRHNA, CDR2 SNTAGT, per germline. V trimming: 4 bases; J trimming: 6 bases; junction bases outside the gene matches: 10. For the CDR3, the DNA is TGTGCCAGCAGTGCGTCAGGGGGCGGGGGAGATGGCTACACCTTC. It translates to CASSASGGGGDGYTF.

The chain combines TRBV28 with TRBJ2-5; 8 bases match TRBD1. The CDR3 extends over 16 amino acids. Germline V gene lookup returns CDR1 MDHEN and CDR2 SYDVKM. V gave up 6 bases and J gave up 5 bases; unmatched junction bases: 14. In DNA, the CDR3 is TGTGCCAGCAGCCTACTCCCGGGACAGGTGGGGGAGACCCAGTACTTC. It yields the protein CASSLLPGQVGETQYF. Filled out from reference TRBV28 and TRBJ2-5, the complete variable domain reads DVKVTQSSRYLVKRTGEKVFLECVQDMDHENMFWYRQDPGLGLRLIYFSYDVKMKEKGDIPEGYSVSREKKERFSLILESASTNQTSMYLCASSLLPGQVGETQYFGPGTRLLVL.

The chain combines TRBV5-3 with TRBJ2-1; tentative D call: TRBD2 (6 bases). TRBV5-3 is treated as an ORF (open reading frame) with a function not yet certain. The ends were cut back, 4 bases at V and 4 bases at J, with 15 bases in the middle. The CDR3 has 15 amino acids. The chain's CDR3 is CARSPGTGLYNEQFF. DNA for the CDR3: TGTGCCAGAAGCCCCGGGACTGGCCTTTACAATGAGCAGTTCTTC.

V gene TRBV4-3 combines with J gene TRBJ2-7, with 7 bases aligning to TRBD1. V shed 0 bases, J shed 0 bases, and the junction held 2 bases outside the gene matches. CDR3 length: 15 residues. The germline gives CDR1 LGHNA, CDR2 YSLEER. CDR3 sequence (DNA): TGCGCCAGCAGCCAAGATCGGGACAGCTCCTACGAGCAGTACTTC. The encoded protein is CASSQDRDSSYEQYF.

The gene calls are TRBV2 and TRBJ2-7; 7 bases agree with TRBD1. The V gene end was trimmed by 0 bases and the J gene end by 3 bases; junction bases not matched to a gene: 8. The CDR3 has 16 amino acids. From germline, CDR1 is SNHLY and CDR2 FYNNEI. The CDR3 DNA reads TGTGCCAGCAGTGAAGCCCCACCCGGGACAGTCTACGAGCAGTACTTC. Amino acids: CASSEAPPGTVYEQYF.

V gene TRBV7-9 combines with J gene TRBJ2-5, with D possibly matching TRBD1 (6 bases). V lost 5 bases, J lost 4 bases, and 8 bases lay in between. The germline V gene encodes CDR1 SEHNR and CDR2 FQNEAQ (reference sequence). The CDR3 runs to 12 residues. In DNA, the CDR3 is TGTGCCAGCAGCCCCAGGGGAGAGACCCAGTACTTC. Protein product: CASSPRGETQYF.

V usage is TRBV6-6 and J usage is TRBJ2-3; perhaps TRBD2 as D (5 bases). V was trimmed by 5 bases and J by 6 bases, leaving 6 bases between them. Germline V lookup: CDR1 MNHNY, CDR2 SVGAGI (reference sequence). The CDR3 totals 11 residues. The CDR3 protein is CASSPGDTQYF. The CDR3 coding sequence is TGTGCCAGCAGTCCGGGGGATACGCAGTATTTT.

The CDR3 sequence is CAWSGVLGTEAFF. The CDR3 nucleotides are TGTGCCTGGAGCGGGGTTTTGGGCACTGAAGCTTTCTTT. V usage is TRBV30 and J usage is TRBJ1-1, with D uncertain. CDR3 length: 13 amino acids. Germline lookup yields CDR1 GTSNPN and CDR2 SVGIG (reference sequence). Trimming left V 3 bases short and J 4 bases short, with 12 bases between.

This sequence joins TRBV6-6 and TRBJ1-1, with a tentative D call TRBD1 (5 bases). The CDR3 loop spans 11 amino acids. V lost 6 bases and J 6 bases, leaving 8 bases between the germline ends. Germline CDR1 reads MNHNY; CDR2 reads SVGAGI (reference sequence). For the CDR3, the DNA is TGTGCCAGCAGGGGGGGGGCTGAAGCTTTCTTT. Amino acids: CASRGGAEAFF.

V is TRBV2 and J is TRBJ1-1; 8 bases line up with TRBD1. CDR3 length: 16 amino acids. Germline CDR1 and CDR2: SNHLY and FYNNEI. J was trimmed by 0 bases and V by 4 bases; bases with no gene match: 7. For the CDR3, the DNA is TGTGCCAGCAGTGGCCCCCCAGGGGGCTTGAACACTGAAGCTTTCTTT. Its protein product is CASSGPPGGLNTEAFF.

V usage is TRBV14 and J usage is TRBJ2-5; 7 nucleotides match TRBD2. The V segment lost 1 base and the J segment 7 bases; nucleotides outside the gene matches: 15. The CDR3 consists of 17 residues. Germline CDR1 reads SGHDN; CDR2 reads FVKESK. The CDR3 reads CASSQGEEAGSLGTQYF. For the CDR3, the DNA is TGTGCCAGCAGCCAAGGGGAGGAAGCGGGGAGTTTGGGGACCCAGTACTTC. Filled out from reference TRBV14 and TRBJ2-5, the complete variable domain reads EAGVTQFPSHSVIEKGQTVTLRCDPISGHDNLYWYRRVMGKEIKFLLHFVKESKQDESGMPNNRFLAERTGGTYSTLKVQPAELEDSGVYFCASSQGEEAGSLGTQYFGPGTRLLVL.

In this sample, this clone turned up once. The chain couples TRBV27 to TRBJ2-7, with 9 positions matching TRBD2. Trimming took 5 bases from V and 0 from J; bases not matched to a gene: 8. In germline, CDR1 is MNHEY, CDR2 SMNVEV (reference sequence). This CDR3 comprises 16 residues. In DNA, the CDR3 is TGTGCCAGCAGTCTCCGGGGTAGCGGGAGCTCCTACGAGCAGTACTTC. Translated, it gives CASSLRGSGSSYEQYF.

The gene calls are TRBV19 and TRBJ2-1; maybe TRBD2 (6 bases). With 5 bases removed from V and 6 bases from J, the gap between germline ends came to 14 bases. Looked up from germline, CDR1 is LNHDA and CDR2 is SQIVND (reference sequence). The CDR3 runs 14 residues. CDR3 residues: CASSVAGNFNEQFF. The CDR3 region has the DNA TGTGCCAGTAGTGTGGCGGGAAATTTCAATGAGCAGTTCTTC.

The gene calls are TRBV5-5 and TRBJ2-1; 12 positions agree with TRBD2. With V trimmed by 4 bases and J by 4 bases, 3 bases remained unmatched. Germline CDR1 reads SGHKS; CDR2 reads YYEKEE (reference sequence). The CDR3 is 15 residues long. The CDR3 loop is CASSRGLAGYNEQFF. CDR3 nucleotides: TGTGCCAGCAGCCGAGGACTAGCGGGGTACAATGAGCAGTTCTTC.

This chain joins TRBV6-1 and TRBJ2-7; a weak D match, TRBD2 (6 bases). The CDR3 has 12 amino acids. Trimming left V 10 bases short and J 4 bases short, with 14 bases between. Looked up from germline, CDR1 is MNHNS and CDR2 is SASEGT. CDR3 DNA: TGTGCCACCTTAGCGGCTAATTACGAGCAGTACTTC. This gives the protein CATLAANYEQYF.

V is TRBV7-8 and J is TRBJ2-1; the D gene is possibly TRBD2 (5 bases). Per germline, CDR1 SGHVS and CDR2 FQNEAQ. Between the trimmed V and J ends, which lost 2 bases and 5 bases, there was a span of 13 bases. The CDR3 is 15 residues long. The CDR3 here is CASSLTAGGHNEQFF. CDR3 in DNA: TGTGCCAGCAGCTTAACGGCCGGAGGTCACAATGAGCAGTTCTTC.

The CDR3 DNA reads TGCGCCAGCAGCCAAGAACAGCACACGAGCGGCACTGAAGCTTTCTTT. Residues: CASSQEQHTSGTEAFF. The rearrangement uses TRBV4-1 and TRBJ1-1; D not resolved. This CDR3 has 16 amino acids. Germline V gives CDR1 MGHRA, CDR2 YSYEKL. V lost 0 bases and J 4 bases, leaving 15 bases between the germline ends.

The chain joins TRBV28 to TRBJ2-7, with 9 bases identical to TRBD1. J was trimmed by 3 bases and V by 2 bases; bases with no gene match: 8. The CDR3 is 16 amino acids. Germline loops: CDR1 MDHEN, CDR2 SYDVKM. The CDR3 nucleotides read TGTGCCAGCAGTTTAGTGGGGGGACAGGGATACTACGAGCAGTACTTC. Amino acid sequence: CASSLVGGQGYYEQYF.